Below, 2 T cell receptor beta chains from the same sample are listed, as sequenced in a study of cytomegalovirus exposure and HLA in healthy donors. PCR primers comprised 60 Vbeta and 13 Jbeta primers. Using immunoSEQ multiplex PCR, the repertoire was profiled, and TCRdb retains in-frame clones only, with some absent. The top ten clones hold approximately 3% of a sample with around 100,000 clones, around three quarters of them seen once. The sequenced sample was PBMCs. The receptors were sampled from a woman between 40 and 50 years old in good health and CMV-seronegative.

V gene TRBV28 combines with J gene TRBJ2-7; D might be TRBD2 (6 bases). Trimming stripped 7 bases from V and 2 bases from J, with 9 bases between. The germline CDR1 and CDR2 sequences are MDHEN and SYDVKM. This CDR3 is 12 amino acids long. In DNA, the CDR3 is TGTGCCAGCATGGGGGGTACCTACGAGCAGTACTTC. Encoded protein: CASMGGTYEQYF.

This clone was seen a single time. The chain is built from TRBV5-4 and TRBJ2-1, with D possibly matching TRBD2 (6 bases). Trimming shortened V by 0 bases and J by 4 bases, and 11 bases separated the two germline ends. This CDR3 spans 15 amino acids. Germline assignment: CDR1 SGHNT and CDR2 YYREEE (reference sequence). CDR3 in amino acids: CASSLALARYNEQFF. CDR3 sequence (DNA): TGTGCCAGCAGCTTGGCCCTAGCGAGGTACAATGAGCAGTTCTTC.